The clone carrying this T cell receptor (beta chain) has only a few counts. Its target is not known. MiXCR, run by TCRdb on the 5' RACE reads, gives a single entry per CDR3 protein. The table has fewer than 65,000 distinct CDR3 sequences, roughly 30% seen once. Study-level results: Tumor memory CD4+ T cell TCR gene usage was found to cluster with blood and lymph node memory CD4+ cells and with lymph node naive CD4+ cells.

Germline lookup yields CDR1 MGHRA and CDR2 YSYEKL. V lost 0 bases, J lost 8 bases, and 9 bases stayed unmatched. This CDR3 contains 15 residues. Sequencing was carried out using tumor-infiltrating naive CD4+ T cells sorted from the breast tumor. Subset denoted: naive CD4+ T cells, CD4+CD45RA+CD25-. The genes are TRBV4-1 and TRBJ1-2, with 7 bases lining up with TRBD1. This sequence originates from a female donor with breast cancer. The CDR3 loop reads CASSQERPAGGGYTF. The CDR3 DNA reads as TGCGCCAGCAGCCAAGAAAGACCGGCAGGGGGGGGCTACACCTTC.